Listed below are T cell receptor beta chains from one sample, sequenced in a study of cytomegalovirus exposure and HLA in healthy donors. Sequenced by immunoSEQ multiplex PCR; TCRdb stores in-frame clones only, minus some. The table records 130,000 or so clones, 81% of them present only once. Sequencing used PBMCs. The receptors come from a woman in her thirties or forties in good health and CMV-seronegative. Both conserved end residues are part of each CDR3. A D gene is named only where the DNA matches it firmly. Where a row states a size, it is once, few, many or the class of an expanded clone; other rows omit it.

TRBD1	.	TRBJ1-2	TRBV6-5	CASRPNRGQDGYTF	TGTGCCAGCAGACCGAACAGGGGGCAGGATGGCTACACCTTC
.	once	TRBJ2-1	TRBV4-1	CASSRTLGSSYNEQFF	TGCGCCAGCAGCCGAACATTGGGGAGCTCCTACAATGAGCAGTTCTTC
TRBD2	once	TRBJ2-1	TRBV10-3	CAISDPTSGRSSEQFF	TGTGCCATCAGCGATCCAACTAGCGGGAGATCGAGTGAGCAGTTCTTC
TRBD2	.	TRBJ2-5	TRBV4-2	CASSQGGTSGKQETQYF	TGTGCCAGCAGCCAAGGGGGGACTAGCGGAAAGCAAGAGACCCAGTACTTC
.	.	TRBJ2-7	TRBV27	CASSLAGGPYEQYF	TGTGCCAGCAGTTTAGCCGGGGGGCCCTACGAGCAGTACTTC
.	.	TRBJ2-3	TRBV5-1	CASSLARLTDTQYF	TGCGCCAGCAGCTTGGCTAGGCTCACAGATACGCAGTATTTT
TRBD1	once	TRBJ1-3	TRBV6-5	CASSRNRGGNTIYF	TGTGCCAGCAGCCGCAACAGGGGTGGAAACACCATATATTTT
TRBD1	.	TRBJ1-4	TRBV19	CASSSGTGWKEKLFF	TGTGCCAGTAGTTCGGGGACAGGGTGGAAGGAAAAACTGTTTTTT
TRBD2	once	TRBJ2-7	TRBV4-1	CASSQTTSGSSYEQYF	TGCGCCAGCAGCCAGACTACTAGCGGGAGTTCCTACGAGCAGTACTTC
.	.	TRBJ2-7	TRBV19	CASSTDSAYEQYF	TGTGCCAGTAGTACGGACTCCGCCTACGAGCAGTACTTC
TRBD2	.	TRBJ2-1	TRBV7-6	CASSWTSGTVSNEQFF	TGTGCCAGCAGTTGGACTAGCGGGACGGTTAGCAATGAGCAGTTCTTC
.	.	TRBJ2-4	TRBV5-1	CASRAGKENIQYF	TGCGCCAGCAGGGCCGGGAAAGAAAACATTCAGTACTTC
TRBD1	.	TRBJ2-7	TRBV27	CASSSGQGAPYEQYF	TGTGCCAGCAGTTCCGGTCAGGGGGCCCCCTACGAGCAGTACTTC
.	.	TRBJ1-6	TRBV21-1	CASSLRQGSSYNSPLHF	TGTGCCAGCAGCCTTAGACAGGGTAGTTCCTATAATTCACCCCTCCACTTT
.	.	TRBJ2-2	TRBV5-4	CASSLGLGGTGELFF	TGTGCCAGCAGCTTGGGACTAGGAGGGACCGGGGAGCTGTTTTTT
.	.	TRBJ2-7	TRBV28	CASIRAGEQYF	TGTGCCAGCATCAGGGCTGGCGAGCAGTACTTC
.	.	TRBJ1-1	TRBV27	CASAYRENTEAFF	TGTGCCAGCGCCTACCGTGAGAACACTGAAGCTTTCTTT
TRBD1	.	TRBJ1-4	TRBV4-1	CASSQALSRDRGRRTTNEKLFF	TGCGCCAGCAGCCAAGCCCTCAGCCGGGACAGGGGAAGGAGGACAACTAATGAAAAACTGTTTTTT
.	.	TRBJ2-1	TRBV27	CASSLSYYNEQFF	TGTGCCAGCAGTTTATCTTACTACAATGAGCAGTTCTTC
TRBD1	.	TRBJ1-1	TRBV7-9	CASSRPGTGVNTEAFF	TGTGCCAGCAGCCGTCCCGGGACAGGGGTTAACACTGAAGCTTTCTTT
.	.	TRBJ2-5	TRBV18	CASSQLAAETQYF	TGTGCCAGCTCACAACTAGCAGCAGAGACCCAGTACTTC
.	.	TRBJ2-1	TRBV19	CASSIILVSNEQFF	TGTGCCAGTAGTATAATCCTAGTGTCCAATGAGCAGTTCTTC
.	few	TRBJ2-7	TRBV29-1	CSASGSSLEQYF	TGCAGCGCCTCTGGGAGTTCCCTCGAGCAGTACTTC
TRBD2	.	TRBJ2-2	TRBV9	CASSASGSATGELFF	TGTGCCAGCAGCGCTAGCGGGAGTGCTACCGGGGAGCTGTTTTTT
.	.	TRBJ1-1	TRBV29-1	CSVAETMVIGAFF	TGCAGCGTTGCAGAGACAATGGTAATAGGAGCTTTCTTT
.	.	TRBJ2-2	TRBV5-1	CASSLSGYTTGELFF	TGCGCCAGCAGCTTGTCGGGATACACTACCGGGGAGCTGTTTTTT
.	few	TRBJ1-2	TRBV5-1	CASSTPPGDGYTF	TGCGCCAGCAGCACGCCACCCGGGGATGGCTACACCTTC
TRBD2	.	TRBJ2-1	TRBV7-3	CASSPRLAGLNEQFF	TGTGCCAGCAGCCCCCGACTAGCGGGCCTCAATGAGCAGTTCTTC
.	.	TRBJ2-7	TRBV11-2	CASSLVVEVYEQYF	TGTGCCAGCAGCTTAGTTGTTGAGGTCTACGAGCAGTACTTC
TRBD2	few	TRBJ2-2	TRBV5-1	CASSFWTSGDNTGELFF	TGCGCCAGCAGCTTTTGGACTAGCGGGGATAACACCGGGGAGCTGTTTTTT
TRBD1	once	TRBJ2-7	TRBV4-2	CARPRDRGSREQYF	TGTGCCAGACCCCGGGACAGGGGGTCGCGCGAGCAGTACTTC
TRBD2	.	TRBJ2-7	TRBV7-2	CASSPPPGGGAQRYEQYF	TGTGCCAGCAGCCCCCCCCCGGGCGGGGGGGCCCAAAGATACGAGCAGTACTTC
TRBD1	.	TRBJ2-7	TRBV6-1	CASGQERSSYEQYF	TGTGCCAGCGGACAGGAACGAAGCTCCTACGAGCAGTACTTC
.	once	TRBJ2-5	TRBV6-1	CASKGAVQETQYF	TGTGCCAGCAAAGGGGCAGTCCAAGAGACCCAGTACTTC
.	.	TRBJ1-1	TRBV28	CASSLAQGLGTEAFF	TGTGCCAGCAGTTTGGCTCAGGGGTTAGGCACTGAAGCTTTCTTT
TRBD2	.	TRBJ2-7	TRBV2	CASSEAGLADSYEQYF	TGTGCCAGCAGTGAAGCGGGACTAGCTGATTCCTACGAGCAGTACTTC
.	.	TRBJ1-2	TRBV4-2	CASSQDGTRGYTF	TGTGCCAGCAGCCAAGATGGGACAAGAGGCTACACCTTC
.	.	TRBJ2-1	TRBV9	CASSDQVYNEQFF	TGTGCCAGCAGTGATCAGGTTTACAATGAGCAGTTCTTC
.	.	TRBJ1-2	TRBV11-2	CASSPGGIPLYGYTF	TGTGCCAGCAGCCCGGGGGGTATCCCCCTCTATGGCTACACCTTC
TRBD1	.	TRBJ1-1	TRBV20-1	CSAGTGEEAFF	TGCAGTGCAGGGACAGGGGAAGAAGCTTTCTTT
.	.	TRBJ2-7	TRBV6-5	CASSYDGGDPSYEQYF	TGTGCCAGCAGTTACGACGGGGGAGACCCTTCCTACGAGCAGTACTTC
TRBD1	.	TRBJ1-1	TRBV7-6	CASSLAMTGGEGTEAFF	TGTGCCAGCAGCTTAGCTATGACAGGGGGCGAGGGAACTGAAGCTTTCTTT
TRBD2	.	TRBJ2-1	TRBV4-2	CASSQVDVTAGGPFF	TGTGCCAGCAGCCAAGTCGATGTTACGGCGGGGGGGCCGTTCTTC
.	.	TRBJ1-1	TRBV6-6	CASSSYTEAFF	TGTGCCAGCAGTTCATACACTGAAGCTTTCTTT
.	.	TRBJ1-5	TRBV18	CASSAEGGDQPQHF	TGTGCCAGCTCAGCGGAAGGAGGGGATCAGCCCCAGCATTTT
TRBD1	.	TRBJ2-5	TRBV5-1	CASSLPGTGDQETQYF	TGCGCCAGCAGCTTGCCTGGGACAGGGGACCAAGAGACCCAGTACTTC
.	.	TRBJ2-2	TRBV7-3	CASSSHYNAGELFF	TGTGCCAGCAGCTCCCACTATAACGCCGGGGAGCTGTTTTTT
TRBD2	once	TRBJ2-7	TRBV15	CATSRGLAGVRNEQYF	TGTGCCACCAGCAGAGGACTAGCGGGAGTCCGAAACGAGCAGTACTTC
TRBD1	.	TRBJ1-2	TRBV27	CASSRQGTANYGYTF	TGTGCCAGCAGTCGACAGGGTACGGCTAACTATGGCTACACCTTC